These T cell receptor beta chains were read from a single sample in a study of vaccination effects on CD4 cells after COVID-19. These receptors lack a known antigen. Generated by immunoSEQ multiplex PCR, the TCRdb table keeps only in-frame clones and is missing some. There are 24,000 or so clones in the sample; approximately 76% occur only once, and around 8.4% lies in the top ten. Specimen: CD4+ T cells from PBMCs cultured with HCoV-229E spike peptides, collected after COVID-19 vaccination. The receptors were gathered from a human donor who received a COVID-19 vaccine. Each CDR3 is given with its conserved first and last residue. Fields, in order: CDR3 length, clone size, J gene, V gene, D gene, CDR3 protein, CDR3 DNA. D genes are given only for firm matches. Some rows mark clone size as missing; the rest say once, few, many or name a class of expanded clone.

length: 14; size: once; J: TRBJ1-2; V: TRBV5-1; D: TRBD1; CDR3: CASSLGQGSVGYTF; DNA: TGCGCCAGCAGCTTGGGACAGGGCAGTGTCGGCTACACCTTC
length: 12; size: .; J: TRBJ2-7; V: TRBV6-5; D: .; CDR3: CASSYSTTEQYF; DNA: TGTGCCAGCAGTTACTCAACGACCGAGCAGTACTTC
length: 15; size: .; J: TRBJ2-5; V: TRBV5-4; D: TRBD2; CDR3: CASSSPGGGQETQYF; DNA: TGTGCCAGCAGCTCCCCCGGGGGGGGGCAAGAGACCCAGTACTTC
length: 15; size: .; J: TRBJ1-2; V: TRBV6-6; D: TRBD1; CDR3: CASSLNIDRGHGYTF; DNA: TGTGCCAGCAGTTTGAACATCGACAGGGGGCATGGCTACACCTTC
length: 14; size: .; J: TRBJ1-3; V: TRBV5-6; D: .; CDR3: CASSLAGSGNTIYF; DNA: TGTGCCAGCAGCTTGGCGGGGTCTGGAAACACCATATATTTT
length: 13; size: .; J: TRBJ1-3; V: TRBV30; D: .; CDR3: CAWMPGGGNTIYF; DNA: TGTGCCTGGATGCCGGGGGGGGGAAACACCATATATTTT
length: 17; size: few; J: TRBJ1-6; V: TRBV2; D: TRBD1; CDR3: CASSGAGQSSYNSPLHF; DNA: TGTGCCAGCAGTGGAGCGGGACAGAGCTCCTATAATTCACCCCTCCACTTT
length: 15; size: .; J: TRBJ2-4; V: TRBV5-6; D: TRBD2; CDR3: CASSLKAGAKNIQYF; DNA: TGTGCCAGCAGCTTGAAAGCGGGGGCCAAAAACATTCAGTACTTC
length: 15; size: .; J: TRBJ1-1; V: TRBV5-1; D: TRBD1; CDR3: CASSPSGQGFTEAFF; DNA: TGCGCCAGCAGCCCCTCCGGACAGGGGTTTACTGAAGCTTTCTTT
length: 16; size: .; J: TRBJ2-1; V: TRBV10-1; D: TRBD2; CDR3: CASSEPGTSGYNEQFF; DNA: TGCGCCAGCAGTGAGCCCGGGACTAGCGGGTACAATGAGCAGTTCTTC
length: 14; size: .; J: TRBJ2-3; V: TRBV21-1; D: .; CDR3: CASSKLEFTDTQYF; DNA: TGTGCCAGCAGCAAATTGGAGTTCACAGATACGCAGTATTTT
length: 15; size: .; J: TRBJ2-1; V: TRBV6-1; D: TRBD2; CDR3: CASSEILAVYNEQFF; DNA: TGTGCCAGCAGTGAAATACTAGCGGTATACAATGAGCAGTTCTTC
length: 11; size: .; J: TRBJ1-1; V: TRBV29-1; D: .; CDR3: CSAKEGTEAFF; DNA: TGCAGCGCTAAAGAGGGAACTGAAGCTTTCTTT
length: 14; size: .; J: TRBJ2-2; V: TRBV7-6; D: TRBD1; CDR3: CASSLTDRAGELFF; DNA: TGTGCCAGCAGCCTTACCGACAGGGCCGGGGAGCTGTTTTTT
length: 16; size: .; J: TRBJ1-2; V: TRBV18; D: .; CDR3: CASSRDFLGDNYGYTF; DNA: TGTGCCAGCTCACGAGACTTTCTGGGGGATAACTATGGCTACACCTTC
length: 12; size: .; J: TRBJ1-2; V: TRBV6-6; D: .; CDR3: CASSSGDYGYTF; DNA: TGTGCCAGCAGTTCTGGGGACTATGGCTACACCTTC
length: 16; size: .; J: TRBJ2-7; V: TRBV6-5; D: TRBD2; CDR3: CASSYAEAGGGYEQYF; DNA: TGTGCCAGCAGTTACGCAGAGGCGGGAGGTGGCTACGAGCAGTACTTC
length: 15; size: .; J: TRBJ1-6; V: TRBV3-1/TRBV3-2; D: TRBD1; CDR3: CASSQLGTGDSPLHF; DNA: TGTGCCAGCAGCCAACTCGGGACAGGTGATTCACCCCTCCACTTT
length: 15; size: .; J: TRBJ2-1; V: TRBV5-1; D: .; CDR3: CASSLALAGTNEQFF; DNA: TGCGCCAGCAGCTTGGCGCTGGCAGGTACCAATGAGCAGTTCTTC
length: 16; size: .; J: TRBJ1-3; V: TRBV27; D: .; CDR3: CASSSRGPYSGNTIYF; DNA: TGTGCCAGCAGTTCCAGGGGTCCCTACTCTGGAAACACCATATATTTT
length: 16; size: once; J: TRBJ2-6; V: TRBV9; D: .; CDR3: CASSVRGDPGANVLTF; DNA: TGTGCCAGCAGCGTCAGGGGAGATCCTGGGGCCAACGTCCTGACTTTC
length: 16; size: few; J: TRBJ1-6; V: TRBV3-1/TRBV3-2; D: TRBD1; CDR3: CASSQNPTGGNSPLHF; DNA: TGTGCCAGCAGCCAAAACCCGACAGGGGGGAATTCACCCCTCCACTTT
length: 15; size: .; J: TRBJ1-4; V: TRBV5-1; D: .; CDR3: CASSLGAGGNEKLFF; DNA: TGCGCCAGCAGCTTGGGCGCGGGAGGAAATGAAAAACTGTTTTTT
length: 15; size: .; J: TRBJ2-5; V: TRBV7-9; D: .; CDR3: CASSLGGTEEETQYF; DNA: TGTGCCAGCAGCTTAGGCGGGACGGAAGAAGAGACCCAGTACTTC
length: 14; size: .; J: TRBJ2-2; V: TRBV19; D: .; CDR3: CASSISVNTGELFF; DNA: TGTGCCAGTAGTATCTCAGTGAACACCGGGGAGCTGTTTTTT
length: 16; size: .; J: TRBJ2-3; V: TRBV18; D: TRBD2; CDR3: CASSPRLAGSTDTQYF; DNA: TGTGCCAGCTCACCAAGACTAGCGGGGAGCACAGATACGCAGTATTTT
length: 14; size: .; J: TRBJ1-2; V: TRBV10-2; D: TRBD1; CDR3: CASRAGQGGYGYTF; DNA: TGCGCCAGCAGGGCCGGACAGGGTGGCTATGGCTACACCTTC
length: 16; size: .; J: TRBJ2-2; V: TRBV12-5; D: TRBD2; CDR3: CASGLIAGDYTGELFF; DNA: TGTGCTAGTGGTTTGATTGCGGGAGATTACACCGGGGAGCTGTTTTTT
length: 13; size: .; J: TRBJ2-5; V: TRBV12-3/TRBV12-4; D: TRBD2; CDR3: CASSPGLAETQYF; DNA: TGTGCCAGCAGCCCGGGACTAGCAGAGACCCAGTACTTC
length: 15; size: .; J: TRBJ1-4; V: TRBV18; D: .; CDR3: CASSQQGGHNEKLFF; DNA: TGTGCCAGCTCACAACAGGGAGGTCATAATGAAAAACTGTTTTTT
length: 12; size: .; J: TRBJ2-3; V: TRBV7-2; D: .; CDR3: CASSLYGDTQYF; DNA: TGTGCCAGCAGCTTATACGGGGATACGCAGTATTTT
length: 16; size: .; J: TRBJ2-3; V: TRBV5-1; D: TRBD1; CDR3: CASSRTGGAAADTQYF; DNA: TGCGCCAGCAGCCGAACAGGGGGCGCCGCCGCGGATACGCAGTATTTT